This passage covers 5 T cell receptor beta chains from one sample sequenced in a study of cytomegalovirus exposure and HLA in healthy donors. The PCR used 60 Vbeta and 13 Jbeta primers. Repertoires were generated with immunoSEQ multiplex PCR, while TCRdb's copy carries only in-frame clones and drops some. The data show around 72,000 clones, roughly four fifths seen once. Sequenced input: PBMCs. Source of these receptors: a man aged 50 to 59 in good health and CMV-seronegative.

The chain is built from TRBV27 and TRBJ1-1, with D unclear. The CDR3 loop spans 17 amino acids. Trimming stripped 6 bases from V and 4 bases from J, with 24 bases between. The germline V gene encodes CDR1 MNHEY and CDR2 SMNVEV (reference sequence). This chain's CDR3 is CASSRLGFRLEGTEAFF. The CDR3 nucleotides read TGTGCCAGCAGCCGCCTGGGATTTCGATTGGAGGGCACTGAAGCTTTCTTT.

The chain employs TRBV19 and TRBJ2-1, with D perhaps matching TRBD2 (5 bases). V was shortened by 5 bases and J by 6 bases, with 11 bases between the two germline ends. The CDR3 spans 13 residues. Looked up from germline, CDR1 is LNHDA and CDR2 is SQIVND (reference sequence). CDR3 nucleotides: TGTGCCAGTAGTCCAGGACTCCTCAATGAGCAGTTCTTC. Translating it yields CASSPGLLNEQFF.

V and J are TRBV14 and TRBJ1-2, with 9 bases lining up with TRBD1. Losses at the gene ends were 6 bases for V and 7 bases for J; bases not matched to a gene: 9. Germline lookup yields CDR1 SGHDN and CDR2 FVKESK. The CDR3 extends over 14 amino acids. CDR3 in amino acids: CASRETGGERGYTF. CDR3 coding DNA: TGTGCCAGCAGAGAAACAGGGGGCGAGCGTGGCTACACCTTC.

The chain has TRBV7-9 and TRBJ1-2; D perhaps matches TRBD1 (6 bases). The V end lost 5 bases, the J end lost 8 bases, and 18 bases lay between the germline ends. The CDR3 length is 14 residues. Germline CDR1 is SEHNR and CDR2 is FQNEAQ (reference sequence). The CDR3 DNA sequence: TGTGCCAGCAGCGCCCACAGGGAGCTCTGGGGCTACACCTTC. Residues: CASSAHRELWGYTF.

This chain links TRBV5-1 with TRBJ1-2; TRBD1 agrees at 8 bases. CDR1 and CDR2 (germline): SGHRS, YFSETQ. J was trimmed by 3 bases and V by 4 bases; bases with no gene match: 5. The CDR3 sequence is 14 residues long. In DNA form, the CDR3 reads TGCGCCAGCAGCCCGACAGGGGAAGACTATGGCTACACCTTC. Translation: CASSPTGEDYGYTF. Full variable domain (remainder filled in from reference TRBV5-1 and TRBJ1-2): KAGVTQTPRYLIKTRGQQVTLSCSPISGHRSVSWYQQTPGQGLQFLFEYFSETQRNKGNFPGRFSGRQFSNSRSEMNVSTLELGDSALYLCASSPTGEDYGYTFGSGTRLTVV.